This TCR beta chain was identified in a study of Ad26.COV2.S vaccination and SARS-CoV-2 variants. This CDR3 is built from 12 residues. Trimming left V 3 bases short and J 10 bases short, with 11 bases between. Germline CDR1 SGHNT, CDR2 YYREEE (reference sequence). Study conclusions and caveats: An underestimation of total T cell responses may have resulted from the TCR breadth and depth analyses. People who got the vaccine or the placebo had similar non-spike TCR breadth.

Profiling relied on immunoSEQ multiplex PCR, and the TCRdb table lists in-frame clones only, not all of them. The data contain fewer than 500,000 clones, 90% of them seen just once; the ten biggest clones take up more than 3.5%. Treatment of the sample: roughly 19 received Ad26.COV2.S at low or high dose, single or two shots; several received placebo; per-sample allocation not given. The investigators took samples on day 63 after the first vaccine or placebo injection. Vaccination used an Ad26 vector expressing Wuhan-strain SARS-CoV-2 spike. Turning to this clone: Its antigen remains unknown.

The sample here was peripheral blood, taken in a trial of Ad26.COV2.S vaccine versus placebo. V is TRBV5-4 and J is TRBJ2-1; D tentatively fits TRBD1 or TRBD2 (5 bases each). The receptor was derived from a person aged 18-65 years who received the Ad26.COV2.S COVID-19 vaccine or a placebo. The CDR3 DNA follows: TGTGCCAGCAGCTCCGGGGCCGGGGAGCAGTTCTTC. Amino acids: CASSSGAGEQFF.